This TCR beta chain was captured in a study of blood T cell repertoires in COVID-19. Across the study: Specimens from acute and convalescent COVID-19 originated in the United States, Italy and Spain. PBMCs, B-cell-depleted T cells, or T cells provided the cDNA or gDNA that made up the material.

CDR3 length equals 14 residues. The germline CDR1 and CDR2 sequences are MNHNY and SVGAGI (reference sequence). Between the trimmed V and J ends, which lost 6 bases and 5 bases, there was a span of 13 bases. In the authors' workflow: Counts of nucleated cells, estimated from reference gene primer amplification, were obtained. Some clones are missing from TCRdb's copy, which holds only in-frame ones; the method was immunoSEQ multiplex PCR. For V, J and clone size, that table is used; D and trimming come from the DNA. This sample has approximately 160,000 clones, with around nine tenths found just once.

This chain joins TRBV6-6 and TRBJ1-4, with D tentatively TRBD1 (5 bases). The sequencing input was peripheral blood. This TCR was sampled from a man aged 50-60 years with acute or convalescent COVID-19. The CDR3 nucleotides are TGTGCCAGCAGGCCCTCGGGGGGGAATGAAAAACTGTTTTTT. This codes for CASRPSGGNEKLFF.